This T cell receptor beta chain derives from a study of OX40 agonist ivuxolimab in advanced cancers. Whole-study context: Patients were dosed with the agonistic anti-OX40 (CD134) antibody ivuxolimab. A diagnosis of hepatocellular carcinoma, melanoma, renal cell or head and neck cancer was present in dose-escalation patients. Three patients, one with hepatocellular carcinoma and two with cutaneous melanoma, responded partially.

Sequencing was performed with immunoSEQ multiplex PCR; in TCRdb, only in-frame clones are kept and a portion is missing. This table has about 87,000 clones, about 87% appearing once. Concerning this clone: Its specificity is unknown.

Study-level points and caveats: Clonal expansion in partial responders at 0.1-3.0 mg/kg ranked among the lowest.

Trimming stripped 0 bases from V and 3 bases from J, with 12 bases between. Germline V gene sequence: CDR1 LGHNA, CDR2 YSLEER. The CDR3 runs to 15 residues. This chain links TRBV4-3 with TRBJ2-7; D not certain. This sequence originates from an adult with an advanced solid tumor such as melanoma, head and neck, liver or kidney cancer. The material was CD4+ or CD8+ T cells sorted from blood, obtained in a trial of the OX40 agonist ivuxolimab. The CDR3 DNA sequence: TGCGCCAGCAGCCAAGATGAAGGCATCGGCTACGAGCAGTACTTC. Translation gives CASSQDEGIGYEQYF.